This T cell receptor (beta chain) originates from a study of post-analysis software for immune sequencing data. About the study: The cohort encompassed relapsing-remitting, secondary progressive and progressive-relapsing multiple sclerosis disease courses.

Trimming stripped 0 bases from V and 0 bases from J, with 12 bases between. The CDR3 is 16 amino acids. Overall study results and limits: Five TRBV segments were more frequent in patients than controls; TRBV5-6, TRBV5-1 and TRBV20-1 belonged to this group.

TCR beta cDNA libraries included unique molecular identifiers. MiXCR was run by TCRdb on the PCR reads, yielding one entry per CDR3 protein. The sample records approximately 690,000 distinct CDR3 sequences, 59% being singletons. This clonotype was counted a few times. As yet, its antigen is unknown. This receptor was taken from a girl aged 2-9 years with multiple sclerosis. The sequenced sample consisted of blood. The chain is built from TRBV12-3 or TRBV12-4 and TRBJ2-7; D might be TRBD1 (5 bases). CDR3 residues: CASSLAIGHYSYEQYF. Written as DNA, the CDR3 is TGTGCCAGCAGTTTAGCCATAGGACACTACTCCTACGAGCAGTACTTC.